This T cell receptor beta chain was captured by sequencing in a study of response to subunit inactivated influenza vaccine. In germline, CDR1 is LGHNA, CDR2 YSLEER. The CDR3 is made up of 13 amino acids. V lost 7 bases to trimming and J lost 2 bases, with 10 bases between them. Whole-study results and caveats: Only a handful of new T cells, the authors suggested, are recruited with each seasonal influenza vaccination.

Remarks on this clonotype: No antigen is known for it.

TCRdb fed the RT-PCR reads into MiXCR, producing one record per CDR3 protein. The sample includes 600,000 to 850,000 distinct CDR3 sequences, around 13% seen only once; the top ten take about 7.4%. The V call is TRBV4-3, the J call TRBJ2-3; no definite D call. This clonotype originated in a man aged 45-65 years who received an inactivated influenza vaccine. Sequencing used PBMCs from blood, obtained roughly 15 days before vaccination. CDR3 bases: TGCGCCAGCACCCCAGCCAACACAGATACGCAGTATTTT. Translating it yields CASTPANTDTQYF.